These T cell receptor beta chains were read from a single sample in a study of beta chain features in type 1 diabetes. Sequencing was performed with immunoSEQ multiplex PCR; in TCRdb, only in-frame clones are kept and a portion is missing. In the table there are about 360,000 clones, roughly 12% of which are singletons. The source material was naive CD4+ T cells from blood. These receptor sequences come from a man younger than 35 in good health. The CDR3 runs from the conserved cysteine through the conserved F or W. D genes are given only for firm matches. Only some rows state a clone size, as once, few, many or a class for expanded clones.

D gene: TRBD1
V gene: TRBV4-3
J gene: TRBJ1-5
clone size: NA
CDR3 protein: CASSPPQTGGVDQPQHF
CDR3 DNA: TGCGCCAGCAGCCCCCCCCAGACAGGGGGCGTCGATCAGCCCCAGCATTTT

D gene: TRBD1
V gene: TRBV9
J gene: TRBJ2-5
clone size: NA
CDR3 protein: CASSPGQGAKTQYF
CDR3 DNA: TGTGCCAGCAGCCCAGGACAGGGGGCGAAGACCCAGTACTTC

D gene: NA
V gene: TRBV19
J gene: TRBJ2-6
clone size: few
CDR3 protein: CASSTPTGRFGLSGANVLTF
CDR3 DNA: TGTGCCAGTAGTACCCCTACAGGGCGCTTTGGTCTCTCTGGGGCCAACGTCCTGACTTTC

D gene: NA
V gene: TRBV7-2
J gene: TRBJ1-1
clone size: NA
CDR3 protein: CASSLYGDTEAFF
CDR3 DNA: TGTGCCAGCAGCTTATACGGAGACACTGAAGCTTTCTTT

D gene: NA
V gene: TRBV5-1
J gene: TRBJ1-6
clone size: NA
CDR3 protein: CASRRGTSSYNSPLHF
CDR3 DNA: TGCGCCAGCAGGCGGGGGACGAGCTCCTATAATTCACCCCTCCACTTT

D gene: TRBD2
V gene: TRBV7-2
J gene: TRBJ2-7
clone size: few
CDR3 protein: CASSPGLVIYEQYF
CDR3 DNA: TGTGCCAGCAGCCCGGGACTAGTTATCTACGAGCAGTACTTC

D gene: NA
V gene: TRBV5-1
J gene: TRBJ2-4
clone size: few
CDR3 protein: CASSRYREASTKNIQYF
CDR3 DNA: TGCGCCAGCAGCAGATACAGGGAAGCCTCAACCAAAAACATTCAGTACTTC

D gene: NA
V gene: TRBV18
J gene: TRBJ2-7
clone size: many
CDR3 protein: CASSPAGWQYF
CDR3 DNA: TGTGCCAGCTCACCAGCCGGTTGGCAGTACTTC

D gene: TRBD1
V gene: TRBV30
J gene: TRBJ1-1
clone size: few
CDR3 protein: CAWSTGVNTEAFF
CDR3 DNA: TGTGCCTGGTCGACAGGGGTGAACACTGAAGCTTTCTTT

D gene: TRBD2
V gene: TRBV4-3
J gene: TRBJ2-1
clone size: many
CDR3 protein: CASREGRGRIDEQFF
CDR3 DNA: TGCGCCAGCAGGGAGGGGCGCGGGAGGATAGATGAGCAGTTCTTC

D gene: NA
V gene: TRBV5-1
J gene: TRBJ2-5
clone size: NA
CDR3 protein: CASSLGSEEETQYF
CDR3 DNA: TGCGCCAGCAGCTTGGGGTCGGAGGAAGAGACCCAGTACTTC

D gene: NA
V gene: TRBV9
J gene: TRBJ2-1
clone size: NA
CDR3 protein: CASSVGAGSSYNEQFF
CDR3 DNA: TGTGCCAGCAGCGTAGGGGCGGGGAGCTCCTACAATGAGCAGTTCTTC

D gene: NA
V gene: TRBV28
J gene: TRBJ2-5
clone size: NA
CDR3 protein: CASQTDQETQYF
CDR3 DNA: TGTGCCAGCCAGACAGACCAAGAGACCCAGTACTTC

D gene: NA
V gene: TRBV2
J gene: TRBJ1-2
clone size: few
CDR3 protein: CASSGFRGSLSGYTF
CDR3 DNA: TGTGCCAGCAGTGGTTTTAGGGGTTCTCTTTCTGGCTACACCTTC

D gene: TRBD1
V gene: TRBV7-2
J gene: TRBJ2-5
clone size: NA
CDR3 protein: CASSVWTGSWETQYF
CDR3 DNA: TGTGCCAGCAGCGTTTGGACAGGTAGTTGGGAGACCCAGTACTTC

D gene: NA
V gene: TRBV7-9
J gene: TRBJ2-7
clone size: NA
CDR3 protein: CASSFPGTLIYEQYF
CDR3 DNA: TGTGCCAGCAGCTTCCCCGGGACTCTGATTTACGAGCAGTACTTC

D gene: TRBD1
V gene: TRBV5-1
J gene: TRBJ1-1
clone size: few
CDR3 protein: CASSLQGAHTEAFF
CDR3 DNA: TGCGCCAGCAGCTTACAGGGGGCGCATACTGAAGCTTTCTTT

D gene: NA
V gene: TRBV19
J gene: TRBJ2-6
clone size: few
CDR3 protein: CASTPLSSGANVLTF
CDR3 DNA: TGTGCCAGTACTCCCCTTAGCTCTGGGGCCAACGTCCTGACTTTC

D gene: NA
V gene: TRBV19
J gene: TRBJ2-5
clone size: few
CDR3 protein: CASSVSAVGETQYF
CDR3 DNA: TGTGCCAGTAGTGTATCCGCCGTCGGGGAGACCCAGTACTTC

D gene: NA
V gene: TRBV6-5
J gene: TRBJ1-1
clone size: NA
CDR3 protein: CATMDLGGKNTEAFF
CDR3 DNA: TGTGCCACCATGGATCTCGGGGGGAAAAACACTGAAGCTTTCTTT

D gene: TRBD2
V gene: TRBV30
J gene: TRBJ2-5
clone size: few
CDR3 protein: CACTSGTQETQYF
CDR3 DNA: TGTGCCTGTACTAGCGGGACACAAGAGACCCAGTACTTC

D gene: TRBD2
V gene: TRBV6-6
J gene: TRBJ2-5
clone size: NA
CDR3 protein: CASSSLAGGWETQYF
CDR3 DNA: TGTGCCAGCAGTTCTCTAGCGGGGGGTTGGGAGACCCAGTACTTC

D gene: NA
V gene: TRBV7-2
J gene: TRBJ2-3
clone size: few
CDR3 protein: CASSFAGAGNTQYF
CDR3 DNA: TGTGCCAGCAGCTTTGCGGGGGCCGGGAATACGCAGTATTTT

D gene: NA
V gene: TRBV18
J gene: TRBJ2-1
clone size: few
CDR3 protein: CASSNRKGSFSSYNEQFF
CDR3 DNA: TGTGCCAGCTCAAACAGGAAAGGTTCCTTCAGCTCCTACAATGAGCAGTTCTTC

D gene: TRBD1
V gene: TRBV5-1
J gene: TRBJ1-2
clone size: NA
CDR3 protein: CASSPSQGANGYTF
CDR3 DNA: TGCGCCAGCAGCCCTAGTCAGGGGGCTAATGGCTACACCTTC

D gene: TRBD1
V gene: TRBV30
J gene: TRBJ2-6
clone size: few
CDR3 protein: CAWSAFTGDLFSGANVLTF
CDR3 DNA: TGTGCCTGGAGTGCCTTTACAGGGGACCTCTTCTCTGGGGCCAACGTCCTGACTTTC

D gene: NA
V gene: TRBV6-5
J gene: TRBJ1-2
clone size: NA
CDR3 protein: CASSYSPGDNYGYTF
CDR3 DNA: TGTGCCAGCAGTTACTCTCCAGGGGATAACTATGGCTACACCTTC

D gene: TRBD1
V gene: TRBV30
J gene: TRBJ2-7
clone size: few
CDR3 protein: CAWKPGGVYEQYF
CDR3 DNA: TGTGCCTGGAAACCAGGGGGCGTCTACGAGCAGTACTTC

D gene: TRBD1
V gene: TRBV7-6
J gene: TRBJ2-5
clone size: few
CDR3 protein: CASSPGQGETQYF
CDR3 DNA: TGTGCCAGCAGCCCTGGACAGGGTGAGACCCAGTACTTC

D gene: TRBD1
V gene: TRBV28
J gene: TRBJ2-1
clone size: few
CDR3 protein: CASSLFMQGAYNEQFF
CDR3 DNA: TGTGCCAGCAGTTTATTCATGCAGGGGGCCTACAATGAGCAGTTCTTC

D gene: TRBD1
V gene: TRBV9
J gene: TRBJ2-7
clone size: NA
CDR3 protein: CASSPAGQDYEQYF
CDR3 DNA: TGTGCCAGCAGCCCTGCGGGACAGGACTACGAGCAATACTTC

D gene: NA
V gene: TRBV5-4
J gene: TRBJ2-7
clone size: NA
CDR3 protein: CASSSLDSTYEQYF
CDR3 DNA: TGTGCCAGCAGCTCCCTGGACAGTACCTACGAGCAGTACTTC

D gene: TRBD2
V gene: TRBV7-3
J gene: TRBJ2-1
clone size: few
CDR3 protein: CASSLIGLADNEQFF
CDR3 DNA: TGTGCCAGCAGCTTAATAGGACTAGCCGACAATGAGCAGTTCTTC

D gene: TRBD2
V gene: TRBV9
J gene: TRBJ2-1
clone size: many
CDR3 protein: CASSVLGLRTNEQFF
CDR3 DNA: TGTGCCAGCAGCGTACTGGGACTACGAACCAATGAGCAGTTCTTC

D gene: NA
V gene: TRBV6-1
J gene: TRBJ2-6
clone size: NA
CDR3 protein: CASTLSRSGANVLTF
CDR3 DNA: TGTGCCAGCACCCTGAGTCGCTCTGGGGCCAACGTCCTGACTTTC

D gene: NA
V gene: TRBV15
J gene: TRBJ2-5
clone size: few
CDR3 protein: CATSSTQGRAPETQYF
CDR3 DNA: TGTGCCACCAGCTCCACACAGGGAAGGGCCCCGGAGACCCAGTACTTC

D gene: NA
V gene: TRBV4-2
J gene: TRBJ2-3
clone size: NA
CDR3 protein: CASSQAQVSTDTQYF
CDR3 DNA: TGTGCCAGCAGCCAAGCTCAGGTCAGCACAGATACGCAGTATTTT

D gene: NA
V gene: TRBV6-6
J gene: TRBJ1-2
clone size: few
CDR3 protein: CASGVTNYGYTF
CDR3 DNA: TGTGCCAGCGGAGTCACCAACTATGGCTACACCTTC

D gene: TRBD2
V gene: TRBV29-1
J gene: TRBJ2-1
clone size: NA
CDR3 protein: CSVEKWSGSVSYNEQFF
CDR3 DNA: TGCAGCGTTGAAAAGTGGAGCGGGAGTGTATCCTACAATGAGCAGTTCTTC

D gene: NA
V gene: TRBV5-1
J gene: TRBJ2-3
clone size: few
CDR3 protein: CASSLGTADTQYF
CDR3 DNA: TGCGCCAGCAGCTTGGGGACAGCGGATACGCAGTATTTT

D gene: TRBD1
V gene: TRBV5-4
J gene: TRBJ1-1
clone size: few
CDR3 protein: CASSSTQGARISAFF
CDR3 DNA: TGTGCCAGCAGCTCCACACAGGGGGCGCGAATAAGTGCTTTCTTT

D gene: TRBD2
V gene: TRBV29-1
J gene: TRBJ2-7
clone size: many
CDR3 protein: CSGVAGVGYEQYF
CDR3 DNA: TGCAGCGGGGTAGCGGGAGTAGGCTACGAGCAGTACTTC

D gene: TRBD2
V gene: TRBV28
J gene: TRBJ2-3
clone size: NA
CDR3 protein: CASSLLAGGTDTQYF
CDR3 DNA: TGTGCCAGCAGTTTGCTCGCGGGAGGCACAGATACGCAGTATTTT

D gene: TRBD1
V gene: TRBV28
J gene: TRBJ2-4
clone size: few
CDR3 protein: CASSTGQGRRLAKNIQYF
CDR3 DNA: TGTGCCAGCAGTACGGGACAGGGGAGAAGACTAGCCAAAAACATTCAGTACTTC

D gene: TRBD1
V gene: TRBV19
J gene: TRBJ1-1
clone size: NA
CDR3 protein: CASSTLGGQGGSEAFF
CDR3 DNA: TGTGCCAGTAGTACACTCGGAGGACAGGGGGGAAGTGAAGCTTTCTTT

D gene: NA
V gene: TRBV18
J gene: TRBJ2-3
clone size: few
CDR3 protein: CASSPRSPPDTQYF
CDR3 DNA: TGTGCCAGCTCACCCAGATCCCCCCCAGATACGCAGTATTTT

D gene: NA
V gene: TRBV19
J gene: TRBJ2-3
clone size: NA
CDR3 protein: CASSMPGITDTQYF
CDR3 DNA: TGTGCCAGTAGTATGCCAGGAATCACAGATACGCAGTATTTT

D gene: NA
V gene: TRBV5-4
J gene: TRBJ2-3
clone size: few
CDR3 protein: CASSLVSGIDTQYF
CDR3 DNA: TGTGCCAGCAGCTTGGTGTCGGGGATAGATACGCAGTATTTT

D gene: TRBD1
V gene: TRBV6-4
J gene: TRBJ2-2
clone size: few
CDR3 protein: CASSDSGQVTGELFF
CDR3 DNA: TGTGCCAGCAGTGACTCGGGACAGGTCACCGGGGAGCTGTTTTTT

D gene: NA
V gene: TRBV5-4
J gene: TRBJ1-2
clone size: few
CDR3 protein: CASSLAIVSYGYTF
CDR3 DNA: TGTGCCAGCAGCTTGGCGATTGTGAGCTATGGCTACACCTTC

D gene: TRBD2
V gene: TRBV4-2
J gene: TRBJ2-2
clone size: NA
CDR3 protein: CASREAGGNTGELFF
CDR3 DNA: TGTGCCAGCAGGGAAGCGGGGGGGAACACCGGGGAGCTGTTTTTT

D gene: TRBD1
V gene: TRBV6-5
J gene: TRBJ1-5
clone size: NA
CDR3 protein: CASRITGVGNQPQHF
CDR3 DNA: TGTGCCAGCAGGATTACAGGGGTTGGCAATCAGCCCCAGCATTTT

D gene: TRBD2
V gene: TRBV9
J gene: TRBJ2-1
clone size: NA
CDR3 protein: CASSGVAGGGSYNEQFF
CDR3 DNA: TGTGCCAGCAGCGGGGTTGCGGGAGGGGGTAGCTACAATGAGCAGTTCTTC

D gene: TRBD1
V gene: TRBV6-1
J gene: TRBJ1-5
clone size: NA
CDR3 protein: CASSEPGQGGNQPQHF
CDR3 DNA: TGTGCCAGCAGTGAACCGGGACAGGGCGGCAATCAGCCCCAGCATTTT

D gene: TRBD1
V gene: TRBV6-5
J gene: TRBJ2-1
clone size: NA
CDR3 protein: CASSPPGQGGDEQFF
CDR3 DNA: TGTGCCAGCAGTCCACCGGGACAGGGCGGAGATGAGCAGTTCTTC

D gene: NA
V gene: TRBV5-1
J gene: TRBJ2-7
clone size: few
CDR3 protein: CASQGTSSYEQYF
CDR3 DNA: TGCGCCAGTCAGGGCACGAGCTCCTACGAGCAGTACTTC

D gene: TRBD1
V gene: TRBV5-1
J gene: TRBJ2-7
clone size: few
CDR3 protein: CASRPRQGSYEQYF
CDR3 DNA: TGCGCCAGCAGGCCCCGACAGGGGTCCTACGAGCAGTACTTC

D gene: NA
V gene: TRBV27
J gene: TRBJ2-7
clone size: NA
CDR3 protein: CASRGVSLLSYEQYF
CDR3 DNA: TGTGCCAGCAGGGGAGTCTCGTTGCTCTCCTACGAGCAGTACTTC

D gene: NA
V gene: TRBV7-2
J gene: TRBJ1-2
clone size: NA
CDR3 protein: CASSFAGNRGYTF
CDR3 DNA: TGTGCCAGCAGCTTTGCAGGGAATCGTGGCTACACCTTC

D gene: TRBD2
V gene: TRBV7-2
J gene: TRBJ2-3
clone size: NA
CDR3 protein: CASSYPTSGSWIDTQYF
CDR3 DNA: TGTGCCAGCAGCTATCCAACTAGCGGGAGTTGGATAGATACGCAGTATTTT